The TCR beta chain under discussion was sequenced for a study of molecular identifiers for immune sequencing clone quantification. This clonotype was seen only a few times. The antigen is not known. In the sort, naive CD8 T cells were defined as CD8+CD4-CCR7+CD45RA+. V was clipped by 10 bases and J by 5 bases; unmatched bases: 10. CDR3 length equals 14 residues. TCRdb reprocessed the PCR reads via MiXCR and lists one record per CDR3 protein. The table lists around 100,000 distinct CDR3 sequences, around 33% of them singletons. Study conclusions and caveats: Clones carrying above 20 RNA copies accounted for over 99% of effector molecules, under 1% in naive cells.

The TCR sequence derives from a human donor in good health. Some libraries in this study had Jurkat cell RNA spiked in. This chain joins TRBV12-3 or TRBV12-4 and TRBJ2-3; 9 positions agree with TRBD2. Sample: naive CD8+ T cells from blood, with Jurkat cell RNA spiked in. Subset defined: FACS-sorted CD8+CD4-CCR7+CD45RA+ naive T cells. The CDR3 sequence: CAIAVLAGVDTQYF. CDR3 DNA sequence: TGTGCCATCGCCGTATTAGCGGGAGTAGATACGCAGTATTTT.